The 28 T cell receptor beta chains reported below all come from one sample, sequenced in a study of naive and memory T cell subsets. Both TRBC1 and TRBC2 were covered by a beta constant-region primer of two equimolar oligonucleotides. TCRdb called the UMI-ligation and nested PCR reads again in MiXCR, with one record for every CDR3 protein. This sample has about 90,000 distinct CDR3 sequences, with roughly 7% found just once. What was sequenced was central memory CD4+ T cells from blood. These receptor sequences come from a human donor in good health.

This clonotype came up many times. The V and J genes are TRBV20-1 and TRBJ1-4, with 9 bases fitting TRBD1. CDR3 length: 13 amino acids. Per germline, CDR1 DFQATT and CDR2 SNEGSKA (reference sequence). J gave up 8 bases and V 6 bases, and 7 bases lay outside the gene matches. CDR3 amino acids: CSAKTGGTEKLFF. In nucleotides, the CDR3 is TGCAGTGCAAAGACAGGGGGAACAGAAAAACTGTTTTTT.

This clonotype was seen only a few times. The J gene is TRBJ2-7, the V gene TRBV6-2 or TRBV6-3, with D perhaps given as TRBD1 or TRBD2 (5 bases each). Trimming stripped 2 bases from V and 3 bases from J, with 11 bases between. The CDR3 length is 14 residues. From germline, CDR1 is MNHEY and CDR2 SVGEGT. CDR3 sequence reads: CASSYGGSRYEQYF. The CDR3, as DNA: TGTGCCAGCAGTTACGGGGGAAGCCGCTACGAGCAGTACTTC.

The CDR3 loop is CASRGLGGAKNIQYF. The CDR3 region has the DNA TGTGCCAGCAGGGGACTAGGAGGTGCCAAAAACATTCAGTACTTC. V is TRBV12-3 or TRBV12-4 and J is TRBJ2-4; 8 bases are a match to TRBD2. The trim removed 6 bases at V and 1 base at J, leaving 5 bases unmatched. The CDR3 contains 15 residues.

V gene TRBV20-1 combines with J gene TRBJ1-5; D gene ambiguous. The V gene lost 1 base and the J gene lost 0 bases, with 16 bases spanning the gap. The CDR3 has 17 amino acids. Germline V gene lookup returns CDR1 DFQATT and CDR2 SNEGSKA (reference sequence). CDR3 nucleotides: TGCAGTGCTAGAGGCGGCGGCCGGACTAGTAGCAATCAGCCCCAGCATTTT. The encoded protein is CSARGGGRTSSNQPQHF.

This clonotype occurred a few times. The chain carries TRBV14 and TRBJ1-6; D is unclear. The V gene lost 0 bases and the J gene lost 8 bases, with 8 bases spanning the gap. This CDR3 comprises 14 residues. The germline CDR1 and CDR2 sequences are SGHDN and FVKESK. In DNA form, the CDR3 reads TGTGCCAGCAGCCAAGAACTCGGGGATTCACCCCTCCACTTT. The encoded protein is CASSQELGDSPLHF.

This clonotype was seen repeatedly, ten times or more. The chain couples TRBV29-1 to TRBJ1-4, with a tentative D call TRBD1 (5 bases). Trimming took 4 bases from V and 3 from J, leaving 15 bases between them. Germline values: CDR1 SQVTM, CDR2 ANQGSEA. The CDR3 has 15 residues. CDR3 amino acids: CSVGGRESSNEKLFF. CDR3 DNA sequence: TGCAGCGTTGGGGGCAGGGAATCGTCTAATGAAAAACTGTTTTTT.

This clonotype came up many times. V gene TRBV18 combines with J gene TRBJ2-3; 7 nucleotides align to TRBD2. The CDR3 runs to 15 residues. J gave up 0 bases and V 5 bases, and 5 bases lay outside the gene matches. Germline CDR1 reads KGHSH; CDR2 reads LQKENI. CDR3 sequence: CASSETSHSTDTQYF. In nucleotides, the CDR3 is TGTGCCAGCTCAGAGACTAGCCATAGCACAGATACGCAGTATTTT. The variable domain in full, with the rest retrieved from reference TRBV18 and TRBJ2-3, is NAGVMQNPRHLVRRRGQEARLRCSPMKGHSHVYWYRQLPEEGLKFMVYLQKENIIDESGMPKERFSAEFPKEGPSILRIQQVVRGDSAAYFCASSETSHSTDTQYFGPGTRLTVL.

This clonotype was picked up many times. The chain couples TRBV15 to TRBJ2-5; 7 bases align to TRBD1. The germline V gene encodes CDR1 LNHNV and CDR2 YYDKDF (reference sequence). This CDR3 spans 14 amino acids. The V gene end was trimmed by 5 bases and the J gene end by 7 bases; junction bases not matched to a gene: 10. CDR3 sequence reads: CATSPRQGKGTQYF. The CDR3 coding sequence is TGTGCCACCAGCCCCCGACAGGGAAAAGGGACCCAGTACTTC.

This clonotype has a handful of counts. This sequence joins TRBV11-2 and TRBJ2-1, with D uncertain. The CDR3 loop spans 13 amino acids. Germline CDR1 SGHAT, CDR2 FQNNGV. V was cut by 5 bases and J by 8 bases, with 13 bases left in between. The CDR3 DNA reads as TGTGCCAGCAGCCCAGGCCTGGGTTATGAGCAGTTCTTC. This encodes CASSPGLGYEQFF.

This clonotype was recorded many times. The chain employs TRBV4-3 and TRBJ1-2; D might be TRBD1 (5 bases). Looked up from germline, CDR1 is LGHNA and CDR2 is YSLEER. V lost 4 bases to trimming and J lost 4 bases, with 10 bases between them. This CDR3 has 13 amino acids. CDR3 sequence: CASSRTGGYGYTF. The CDR3 nucleotides are TGCGCCAGCAGCCGAACGGGGGGCTATGGCTACACCTTC.

This clonotype appeared many times. V and J are TRBV3-1 and TRBJ2-3; 7 bases match TRBD2. Looked up from germline, CDR1 is LGHDT and CDR2 is YNNKEL (reference sequence). This CDR3 is 15 amino acids long. V lost 4 bases and J lost 0; bases outside the gene matches: 4. In DNA, the CDR3 is TGTGCCAGCAGCCCGACTAGCCTAAGCACAGATACGCAGTATTTT. The encoded protein is CASSPTSLSTDTQYF.

This clonotype was observed once. The rearrangement links TRBV6-2 or TRBV6-3 to TRBJ1-1; no reliable D call. The CDR3 runs 13 residues. V was shortened by 6 bases and J by 8 bases, with 16 bases between the two germline ends. Germline V gene sequence: CDR1 MNHEY, CDR2 SVGEGT. The CDR3 DNA is TGTGCCAGCAGGTCATTCCGAGTTAAAGAAGCTTTCTTT. Translation gives CASRSFRVKEAFF.

The genes are TRBV6-1 and TRBJ1-2; D not certain. The V gene lost 6 bases and the J gene lost 8 bases, with 16 bases spanning the gap. The germline V gene encodes CDR1 MNHNS and CDR2 SASEGT. The CDR3 has 13 residues. The CDR3 protein is CASRIDKLGGYTF. The CDR3 DNA reads as TGTGCCAGCAGGATCGACAAGTTGGGGGGCTACACCTTC.

This clonotype was recorded a few times. The chain links TRBV18 to TRBJ1-1; D not certain. CDR3 length: 14 amino acids. Trimming removed 6 bases at V and 1 base at J, with 12 bases between. Germline V gene sequence: CDR1 KGHSH, CDR2 LQKENI. CDR3 protein: CASSHGIGNTEAFF. Here the CDR3 DNA reads TGTGCCAGCTCGCACGGGATCGGGAACACTGAAGCTTTCTTT.

In this sample, this clonotype turned up many times. The chain is built from TRBV2 and TRBJ1-5, with 10 bases identical to TRBD1. The CDR3 loop spans 15 amino acids. Per the germline V gene, CDR1 is SNHLY and CDR2 is FYNNEI. After removal of 6 bases from V and 0 bases from J, the junction contained 2 bases not matched to a gene. The CDR3 sequence is CASRGTGDSNQPQHF. The CDR3 DNA is TGTGCCAGCAGAGGGACAGGGGATAGCAATCAGCCCCAGCATTTT.

This clonotype appeared many times. This chain links TRBV2 with TRBJ1-1; D gene ambiguous. The V gene lost 2 bases and the J gene lost 1 base, with 8 bases spanning the gap. Germline-derived CDR1 and CDR2 are SNHLY and FYNNEI. This CDR3 region has 14 residues. CDR3: CASSEYGGNTEAFF. The DNA of the CDR3 is TGTGCCAGCAGTGAATACGGAGGGAACACTGAAGCTTTCTTT.

The table lists this clonotype with a few counts. V usage is TRBV7-2 and J usage is TRBJ2-7, with D hard to call. Germline V gene sequence: CDR1 SGHTA, CDR2 FQGNSA. This CDR3 comprises 15 residues. V was shortened by 4 bases and J by 0 bases, with 13 bases between the two germline ends. The CDR3 sequence is CASSSGTFSSYEQYF. CDR3 DNA: TGTGCCAGCAGCTCGGGCACTTTTAGCTCCTACGAGCAGTACTTC.

With respect to this clonotype: A read error may explain this, as a much larger clone is one base away. This sequence joins TRBV6-5 and TRBJ1-1, with TRBD1 identical over 7 bases. The CDR3 loop spans 15 amino acids. The V gene's germline CDR1 is MNHEY and CDR2 SVGAGI. CDR3 coding DNA: TGTGCCAGCAGTCAGGGACAGTTACTGAACACTGAAGCTGTCTTT. Protein product: CASSQGQLLNTEAVF.

This clonotype was observed many times. The chain carries TRBV5-1 and TRBJ1-1; D is unresolved. Between the trimmed V and J ends, which lost 1 base and 0 bases, there was a span of 7 bases. From germline, CDR1 is SGHRS and CDR2 YFSETQ. This CDR3 contains 14 residues. The DNA of the CDR3 is TGCGCCAGCAGCTTGTCTACGGTGAACACTGAAGCTTTCTTT. Translating gives CASSLSTVNTEAFF.

The J gene is TRBJ2-2, the V gene TRBV7-3; tentatively, D is TRBD1 or TRBD2 (5 bases each). This CDR3 has 15 amino acids. V was shortened by 5 bases and J by 6 bases, with 16 bases between the two germline ends. CDR1 SGHTA and CDR2 FQGTGA come from the germline V gene. The CDR3 DNA follows: TGTGCCAGCAGCGACCTAAAAGGGACGTCCGGGGAGCTGTTTTTT. Translation: CASSDLKGTSGELFF.

This chain connects TRBV7-9 to TRBJ1-2, with no clear D. V was trimmed by 5 bases and J by 8 bases, leaving 15 bases between them. CDR3 size: 13 residues. Germline loops: CDR1 SEHNR, CDR2 FQNEAQ (reference sequence). The CDR3 loop is CASSTVLRGGYTF. The CDR3 DNA reads TGTGCCAGCAGCACCGTACTCCGCGGGGGCTACACCTTC.

There are many counts of this clonotype. The chain has TRBV6-2 or TRBV6-3 and TRBJ1-5, with a weak D call TRBD1 (5 bases). Trimming left V 7 bases short and J 8 bases short, with 12 bases between. The V gene's germline CDR1 is MNHEY and CDR2 SVGEGT. The CDR3 length is 12 residues. The CDR3 loop is CASTNGGKPQHF. CDR3 DNA: TGTGCCAGCACCAACGGGGGGAAGCCCCAGCATTTT.

The sample holds many counts of this clonotype. The V and J genes are TRBV7-9 and TRBJ1-6, with unresolved D. The CDR3 is 14 residues long. Germline CDR1 SEHNR, CDR2 FQNEAQ (reference sequence). Trimming removed 3 bases at V and 7 bases at J, with 10 bases between. DNA for the CDR3: TGTGCCAGCAGCTTGTACGGAGGGAATTCACCCCTCCACTTT. This encodes CASSLYGGNSPLHF.

The chain couples TRBV6-6 to TRBJ2-1, with 8 bases aligning to TRBD2. Trimming cost V 6 bases and J 5 bases; bases outside gene matches: 12. CDR1 and CDR2 from the germline V gene are MNHNY and SVGAGI (reference sequence). The CDR3 has 16 residues. The CDR3 DNA reads TGTGCCAGCAGGGATCATAGCGGGAAGGCCCACAATGAGCAGTTCTTC. It encodes CASRDHSGKAHNEQFF.

This clonotype was counted ten times or more. CDR3 coding DNA: TGTGCCAGTAGTATAAGGGAACGGACGTACCAAGAGACCCAGTACTTC. As protein: CASSIRERTYQETQYF. This chain uses TRBV19 with TRBJ2-5; D ambiguous. The CDR3 is 16 amino acids. The V gene's germline CDR1 is LNHDA and CDR2 SQIVND (reference sequence). V was cut by 2 bases and J by 0 bases, with 13 bases left in between. Full variable domain (missing parts from reference TRBV19 and TRBJ2-5): DGGITQSPKYLFRKEGQNVTLSCEQNLNHDAMYWYRQDPGQGLRLIYYSQIVNDFQKGDIAEGYSVSREKKESFPLTVTSAQKNPTAFYLCASSIRERTYQETQYFGPGTRLLVL.

This clonotype was counted ten times or more. The chain employs TRBV7-9 and TRBJ2-7, with 8 nucleotides matching TRBD1. V lost 5 bases to trimming and J lost 3 bases; unmatched junction nucleotides: 18. Germline-derived CDR1 and CDR2 are SEHNR and FQNEAQ (reference sequence). This CDR3 has 18 residues. CDR3 coding DNA: TGTGCCAGCAGCCGCGGGACAGGCCTTTTTCGTTCTGACTACGAGCAGTACTTC. Its translation: CASSRGTGLFRSDYEQYF.

By proportion, this clonotype is medium-sized. This chain joins TRBV7-9 and TRBJ1-1; no clear D gene. Germline values: CDR1 SEHNR, CDR2 FQNEAQ (reference sequence). CDR3 length equals 15 residues. Trimming left V 1 base short and J 2 bases short, with 11 bases between. In DNA, the CDR3 is TGTGCCAGCAGCTTAGGTTCCGGCTTCAACACTGAAGCTTTCTTT. Translated: CASSLGSGFNTEAFF.

This clonotype appeared many times. The chain carries TRBV24-1 and TRBJ2-5; 8 bases line up with TRBD1. The trim removed 1 base at V and 0 bases at J, leaving 9 bases unmatched. The CDR3 contains 18 residues. Germline V gene sequence: CDR1 KGHDR, CDR2 SFDVKD. The CDR3 coding sequence is TGTGCCACCAGTGATTTTCCCAGGGGGCATAGAGACCAAGAGACCCAGTACTTC. It encodes CATSDFPRGHRDQETQYF.